The sequence of this T cell receptor (beta chain) was determined in a study of low-dose radiotherapy and immunotherapy resistance in tumors. Looking at the study overall: Over 26 weeks, cohort 2 got 1 Gy every two weeks, reaching 13 Gy. A dose of 300 mg of oral aspirin was taken by patients daily for four cycles from cycle 1 day 1.

Time point defined: after trial treatment. The treatment here: LDRT plus nivolumab, ipilimumab, low-dose cyclophosphamide and aspirin (RACIN trial). This CDR3 has 13 residues. In germline, CDR1 is SEHNR, CDR2 FQNEAQ (reference sequence). About this clonotype: A single base is all that separates this from a far larger clone, so a read error is likely.

TRAV- and TRBV-specific primers were used for first-strand cDNA, which covered alpha and beta chains. With a V-primer adapter and a constant-region primer, TCRs were amplified for approximately 20 PCR cycles. The mRNA that was isolated underwent amplification by in vitro transcription. One entry per CDR3 protein results from TCRdb running MiXCR on the reads. The sample holds 35,000 to 45,000 distinct CDR3 sequences, about 25% seen once. The sample was PBMCs, taken after low-dose radiotherapy plus immunotherapy. The receptor was derived from a male donor with prostate cancer. V usage is TRBV7-9 and J usage is TRBJ1-2, with D possibly matching TRBD1 (5 bases). The CDR3: CASSQGVNYGYTF. The CDR3 nucleotides are TGCGCCAGCAGTCAAGGGGTAAACTATGGCTACACCTTC.